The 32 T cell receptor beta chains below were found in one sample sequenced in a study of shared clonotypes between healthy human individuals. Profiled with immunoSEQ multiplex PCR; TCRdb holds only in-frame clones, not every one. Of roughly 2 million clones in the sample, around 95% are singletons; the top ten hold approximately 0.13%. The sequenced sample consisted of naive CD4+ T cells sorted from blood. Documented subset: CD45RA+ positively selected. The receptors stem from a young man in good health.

The CDR3 region is CASSVESRGTDTQYF. The DNA of the CDR3 is TGTGCCAGCAGCGTAGAATCGCGGGGGACAGATACGCAGTATTTT. V is TRBV9 and J is TRBJ2-3; 7 nucleotides match TRBD2. Trimming at V came to 0 bases and at J to 3 bases, leaving 4 bases not matched to a gene. Germline values: CDR1 SGDLS, CDR2 YYNGEE. This CDR3 region has 15 residues.

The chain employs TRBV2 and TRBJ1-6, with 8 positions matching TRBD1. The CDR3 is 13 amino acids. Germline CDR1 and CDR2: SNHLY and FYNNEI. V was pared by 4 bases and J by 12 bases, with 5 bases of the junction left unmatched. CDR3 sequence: CASSVDRGGPLHF. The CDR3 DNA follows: TGTGCCAGCAGTGTAGACAGGGGAGGACCCCTCCACTTT.

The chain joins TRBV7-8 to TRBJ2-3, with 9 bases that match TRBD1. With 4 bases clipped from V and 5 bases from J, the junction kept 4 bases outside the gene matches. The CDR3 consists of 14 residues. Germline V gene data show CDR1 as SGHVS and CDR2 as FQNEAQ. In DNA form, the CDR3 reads TGTGCCAGCAGCTCGGACAGGGGATTAGATACGCAGTATTTT. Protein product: CASSSDRGLDTQYF.

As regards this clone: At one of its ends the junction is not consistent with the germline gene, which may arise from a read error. Here the CDR3 reads CACSGSSSSYEQYF. CDR3 DNA sequence: TGTGCCTGCAGCGGGAGTTCAAGCTCCTACGAGCAGTACTTC. V and J are TRBV6-5 and TRBJ2-7; 8 bases fit TRBD2. Germline V gene sequence: CDR1 MNHEY, CDR2 SVGAGI. CDR3 size: 14 residues.

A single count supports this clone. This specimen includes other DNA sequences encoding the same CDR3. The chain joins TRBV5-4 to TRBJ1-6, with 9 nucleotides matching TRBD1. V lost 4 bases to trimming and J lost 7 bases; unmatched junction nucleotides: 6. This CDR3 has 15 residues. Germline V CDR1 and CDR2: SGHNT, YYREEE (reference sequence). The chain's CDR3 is CASSTGQGGNSPLHF. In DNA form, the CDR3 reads TGTGCCAGCAGCACGGGACAGGGAGGGAATTCACCCCTCCACTTT.

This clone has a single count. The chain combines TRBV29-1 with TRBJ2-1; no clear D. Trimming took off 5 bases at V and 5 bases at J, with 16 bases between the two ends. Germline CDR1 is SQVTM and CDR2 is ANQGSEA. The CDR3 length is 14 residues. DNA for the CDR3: TGCAGCGTTAGGACGTTCAGAGACAACAATGAGCAGTTCTTC. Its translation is CSVRTFRDNNEQFF.

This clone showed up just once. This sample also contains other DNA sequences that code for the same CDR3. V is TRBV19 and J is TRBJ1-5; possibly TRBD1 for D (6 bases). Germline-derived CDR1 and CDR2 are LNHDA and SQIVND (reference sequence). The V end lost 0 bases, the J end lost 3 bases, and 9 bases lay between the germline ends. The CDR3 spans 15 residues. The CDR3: CASSIDGGSNQPQHF. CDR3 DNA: TGTGCCAGTAGTATAGATGGGGGCTCCAATCAGCCCCAGCATTTT. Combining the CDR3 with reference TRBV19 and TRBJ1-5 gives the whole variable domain DGGITQSPKYLFRKEGQNVTLSCEQNLNHDAMYWYRQDPGQGLRLIYYSQIVNDFQKGDIAEGYSVSREKKESFPLTVTSAQKNPTAFYLCASSIDGGSNQPQHFGDGTRLSIL.

Written as DNA, the CDR3 is TGCGCCAGCAGTGAAGGTTCCCCTCTCGAGCAGTACTTC. It yields the protein CASSEGSPLEQYF. The chain combines TRBV23-1 with TRBJ2-7, with no clear D. TRBV23-1 is assigned to the ORF class and has an uncertain function. V gave up 5 bases and J gave up 6 bases, with 14 bases separating them. The length of the CDR3 is 13 residues.

CDR3 loop: CASSLGTSGYEETQYF. The CDR3 nucleotides are TGTGCCAGCAGCTTGGGAACTAGCGGGTACGAAGAGACCCAGTACTTC. The chain combines TRBV5-4 with TRBJ2-5; 9 nucleotides match TRBD2. V dropped 0 bases and J dropped 3; count of bases not matched to a gene: 6. The germline V gene has CDR1 SGHNT and CDR2 YYREEE (reference sequence). There are 16 residues in the CDR3.

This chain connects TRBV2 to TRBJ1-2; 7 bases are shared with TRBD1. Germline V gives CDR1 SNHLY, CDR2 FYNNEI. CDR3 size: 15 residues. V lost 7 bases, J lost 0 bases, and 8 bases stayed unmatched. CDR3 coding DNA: TGTGCCAGCACCCCGGGCGGGACAGCTAACTATGGCTACACCTTC. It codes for CASTPGGTANYGYTF.

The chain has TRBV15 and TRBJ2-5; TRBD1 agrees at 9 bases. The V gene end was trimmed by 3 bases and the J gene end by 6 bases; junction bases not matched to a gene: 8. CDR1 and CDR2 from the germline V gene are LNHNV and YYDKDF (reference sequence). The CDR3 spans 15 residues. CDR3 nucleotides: TGTGCCACCAGCAGTTTACAGGGGGCTCTCAAGACCCAGTACTTC. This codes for CATSSLQGALKTQYF.

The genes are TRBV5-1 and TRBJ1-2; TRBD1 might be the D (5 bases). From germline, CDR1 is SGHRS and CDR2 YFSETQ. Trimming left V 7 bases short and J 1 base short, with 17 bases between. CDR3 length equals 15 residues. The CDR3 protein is CASRPAGEINYGYTF. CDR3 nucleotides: TGCGCCAGCCGCCCCGCGGGGGAGATTAACTATGGCTACACCTTC.

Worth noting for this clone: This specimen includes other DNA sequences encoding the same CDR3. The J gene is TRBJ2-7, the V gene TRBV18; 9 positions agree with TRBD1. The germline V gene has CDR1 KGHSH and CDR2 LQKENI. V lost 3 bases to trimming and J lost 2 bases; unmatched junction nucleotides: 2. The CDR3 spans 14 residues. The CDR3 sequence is CASSPGQGPYEQYF. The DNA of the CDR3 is TGTGCCAGCTCACCGGGACAGGGTCCCTACGAGCAGTACTTC.

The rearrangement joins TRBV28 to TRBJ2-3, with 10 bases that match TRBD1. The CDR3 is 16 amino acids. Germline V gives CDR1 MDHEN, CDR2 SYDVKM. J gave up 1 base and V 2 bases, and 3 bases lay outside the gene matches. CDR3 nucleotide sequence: TGTGCCAGCAGTTTACGACAGGGGGCCGGCACAGATACGCAGTATTTT. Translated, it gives CASSLRQGAGTDTQYF.

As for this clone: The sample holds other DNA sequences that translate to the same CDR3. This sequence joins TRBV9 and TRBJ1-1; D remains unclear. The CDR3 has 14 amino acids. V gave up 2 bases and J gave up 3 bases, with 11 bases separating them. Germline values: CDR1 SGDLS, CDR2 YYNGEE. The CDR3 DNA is TGTGCCAGCAGCGTCGGACCGAGGGACACTGAAGCTTTCTTT. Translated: CASSVGPRDTEAFF.

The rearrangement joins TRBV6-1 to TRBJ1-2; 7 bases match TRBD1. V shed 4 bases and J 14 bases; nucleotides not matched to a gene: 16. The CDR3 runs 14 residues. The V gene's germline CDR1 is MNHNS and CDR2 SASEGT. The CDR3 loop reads CASSGGQTSSGKTF. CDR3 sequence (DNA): TGTGCCAGCAGTGGGGGACAGACCTCTTCAGGAAAGACCTTC.

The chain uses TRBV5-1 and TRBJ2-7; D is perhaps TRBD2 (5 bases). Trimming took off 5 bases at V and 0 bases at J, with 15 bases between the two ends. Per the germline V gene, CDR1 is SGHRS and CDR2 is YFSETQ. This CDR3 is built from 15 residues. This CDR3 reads CASRPGLQPSYEQYF. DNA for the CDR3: TGCGCCAGCAGACCCGGACTGCAACCCTCCTACGAGCAGTACTTC.

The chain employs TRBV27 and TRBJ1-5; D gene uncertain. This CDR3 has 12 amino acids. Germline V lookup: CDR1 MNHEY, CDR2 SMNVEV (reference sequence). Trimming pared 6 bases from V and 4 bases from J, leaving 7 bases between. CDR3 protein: CASRRGNQPQHF. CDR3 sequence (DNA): TGTGCCAGCAGACGGGGAAATCAGCCCCAGCATTTT.

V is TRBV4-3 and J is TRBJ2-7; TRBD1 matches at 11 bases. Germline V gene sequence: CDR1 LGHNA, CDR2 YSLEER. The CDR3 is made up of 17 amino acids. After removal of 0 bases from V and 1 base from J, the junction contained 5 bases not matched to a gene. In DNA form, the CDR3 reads TGCGCCAGCAGCCAAGATCGAGGGACAGGGGGATCCTACGAGCAGTACTTC. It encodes CASSQDRGTGGSYEQYF.

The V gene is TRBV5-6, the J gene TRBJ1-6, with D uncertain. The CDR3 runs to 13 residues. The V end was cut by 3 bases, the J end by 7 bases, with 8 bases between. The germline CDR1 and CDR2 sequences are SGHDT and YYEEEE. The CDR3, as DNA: TGTGCCAGCAGCTATCGTGAGAATTCACCCCTCCACTTT. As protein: CASSYRENSPLHF.

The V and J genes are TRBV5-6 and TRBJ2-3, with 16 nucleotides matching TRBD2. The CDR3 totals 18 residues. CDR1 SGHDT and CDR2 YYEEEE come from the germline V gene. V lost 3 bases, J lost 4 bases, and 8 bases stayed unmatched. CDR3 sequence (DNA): TGTGCCAGCAGCTCGTGGGGACTAGCGGGAGGGAGGGCAGATACGCAGTATTTT. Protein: CASSSWGLAGGRADTQYF.

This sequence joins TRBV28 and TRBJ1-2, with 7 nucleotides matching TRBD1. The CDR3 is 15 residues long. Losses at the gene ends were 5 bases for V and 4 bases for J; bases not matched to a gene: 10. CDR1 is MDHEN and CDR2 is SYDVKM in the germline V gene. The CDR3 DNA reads TGTGCCAGCAGTCCGAAAAAAGGGACAGTCTATGGCTACACCTTC. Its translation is CASSPKKGTVYGYTF.

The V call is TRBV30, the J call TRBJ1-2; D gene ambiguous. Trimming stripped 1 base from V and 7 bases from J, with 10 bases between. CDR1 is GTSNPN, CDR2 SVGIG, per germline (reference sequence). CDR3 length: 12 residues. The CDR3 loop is CAWSGGGGGYTF. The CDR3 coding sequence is TGTGCCTGGAGTGGGGGAGGCGGTGGCTACACCTTC.

The CDR3 DNA follows: TGCAGCGTTCAGGCAGGGAGTCCCTACAATGAGCAGTTCTTC. Amino acid sequence: CSVQAGSPYNEQFF. The chain couples TRBV29-1 to TRBJ2-1, with D perhaps matching TRBD1 or TRBD2 (5 bases each). Germline lookup yields CDR1 SQVTM and CDR2 ANQGSEA. Trimming shortened V by 5 bases and J by 2 bases, and 13 bases separated the two germline ends. The CDR3 is 14 residues long.

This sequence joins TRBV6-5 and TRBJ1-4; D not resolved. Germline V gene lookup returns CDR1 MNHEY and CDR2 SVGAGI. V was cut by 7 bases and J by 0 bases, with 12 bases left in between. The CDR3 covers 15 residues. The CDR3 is CASTRTPATNEKLFF. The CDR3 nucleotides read TGTGCCAGCACAAGGACGCCCGCAACTAATGAAAAACTGTTTTTT.

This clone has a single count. CDR3 bases: TGTGCCAGTACGGGACAGGGGATCACGAACACCGGGGAGCTGTTTTTT. Protein sequence: CASTGQGITNTGELFF. V gene TRBV19 combines with J gene TRBJ2-2, with 10 bases fitting TRBD1. The CDR3 is made up of 16 amino acids. With 7 bases clipped from V and 0 bases from J, the junction kept 5 bases outside the gene matches. The germline gives CDR1 LNHDA, CDR2 SQIVND (reference sequence).

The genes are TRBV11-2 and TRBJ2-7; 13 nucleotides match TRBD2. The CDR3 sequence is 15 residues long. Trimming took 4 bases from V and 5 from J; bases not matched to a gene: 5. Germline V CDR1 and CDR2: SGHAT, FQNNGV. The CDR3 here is CASSWGLAGINEQYF. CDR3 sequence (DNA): TGTGCCAGCAGCTGGGGACTAGCGGGGATCAACGAGCAGTACTTC.

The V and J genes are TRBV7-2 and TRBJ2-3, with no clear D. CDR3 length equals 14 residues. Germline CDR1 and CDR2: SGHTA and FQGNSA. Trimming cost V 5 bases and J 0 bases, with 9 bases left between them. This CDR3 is CASSPMGSTDTQYF. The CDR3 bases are TGTGCCAGCAGCCCCATGGGCAGCACAGATACGCAGTATTTT. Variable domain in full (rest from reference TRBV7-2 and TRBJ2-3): GAGVSQSPSNKVTEKGKDVELRCDPISGHTALYWYRQSLGQGLEFLIYFQGNSAPDKSGLPSDRFSAERTGGSVSTLTIQRTQQEDSAVYLCASSPMGSTDTQYFGPGTRLTVL.

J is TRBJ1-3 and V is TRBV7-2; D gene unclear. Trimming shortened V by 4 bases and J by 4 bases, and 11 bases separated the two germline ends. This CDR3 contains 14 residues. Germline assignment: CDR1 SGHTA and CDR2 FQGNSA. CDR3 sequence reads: CASSSNPLGNTIYF. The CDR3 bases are TGTGCCAGCAGCTCGAATCCCCTCGGAAACACCATATATTTT. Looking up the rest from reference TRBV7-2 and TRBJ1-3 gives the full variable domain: GAGVSQSPSNKVTEKGKDVELRCDPISGHTALYWYRQSLGQGLEFLIYFQGNSAPDKSGLPSDRFSAERTGGSVSTLTIQRTQQEDSAVYLCASSSNPLGNTIYFGEGSWLTVV.

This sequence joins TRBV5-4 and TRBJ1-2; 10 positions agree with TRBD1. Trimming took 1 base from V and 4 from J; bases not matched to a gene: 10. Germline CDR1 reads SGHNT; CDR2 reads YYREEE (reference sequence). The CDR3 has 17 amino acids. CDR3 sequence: CASSLKTGTGAPYGYTF. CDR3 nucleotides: TGTGCCAGCAGCTTGAAAACCGGGACAGGGGCCCCCTATGGCTACACCTTC.

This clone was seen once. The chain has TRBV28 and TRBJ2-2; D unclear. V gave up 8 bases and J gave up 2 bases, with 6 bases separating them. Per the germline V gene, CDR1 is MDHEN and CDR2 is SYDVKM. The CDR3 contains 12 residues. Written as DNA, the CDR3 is TGTGCCAGCGTCTTAAACACCGGGGAGCTGTTTTTT. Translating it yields CASVLNTGELFF. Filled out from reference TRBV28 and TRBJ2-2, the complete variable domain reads DVKVTQSSRYLVKRTGEKVFLECVQDMDHENMFWYRQDPGLGLRLIYFSYDVKMKEKGDIPEGYSVSREKKERFSLILESASTNQTSMYLCASVLNTGELFFGEGSRLTVL.

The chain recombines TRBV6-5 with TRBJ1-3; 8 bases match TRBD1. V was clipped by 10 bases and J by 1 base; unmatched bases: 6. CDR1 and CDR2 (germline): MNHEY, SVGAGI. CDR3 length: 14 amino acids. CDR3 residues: CATMGQVSGNTIYF. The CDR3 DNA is TGTGCCACTATGGGACAGGTATCTGGAAACACCATATATTTT.